This T cell receptor (beta chain) is from a study of shared clonotypes between healthy human individuals (dated by TCRdb to the early 2020s). Background for the entire study: A couple of women and three men aged 18 to 49 years were included in the cohort. Each donor's leukapheresis produced roughly between roughly 0.85 and 9.5 billion PBMCs. Libraries were prepared and TCR repertoires were sequenced by different laboratories using diverse techniques, in order to increase sequencing depth and limit assay-specific biases. Per donor, three plates each were used for CD4 naive and CD4 memory, two for CD8 naive, and one for CD8 memory. The study deeply sequenced blood TCR repertoires of five healthy adults to estimate repertoire size and the extent of clonotype sharing between individuals.

The germline V gene yields KGHSH for CDR1 and LQKENI for CDR2. The CDR3 numbers 11 residues from cysteine through phenylalanine. The DNA shown is the 33-base CDR3, in frame from base 1. Between the V and J ends, shortened by 5 bases and 8 bases respectively, the junction contains 7 bases. The donors were healthy, HIV-negative adults who had no recently reported acute infections or vaccinations. Only Caucasian adults living in Nashville, Tennessee, USA were represented among the donors. Magnetic negative selection was used to enrich CD4+ T cells, after which naive cells were positively selected on CD45RA and the negative fraction became the memory subset. After blood collection by leukapheresis, PBMCs were isolated using Ficoll-Histopaque density gradient centrifugation and then cryopreserved in the vapor phase of liquid nitrogen. Purity and quantity of every magnetically sorted T cell population were checked by analytical flow cytometry. From each sorted fraction, genomic DNA was isolated and quantified by UV absorbance on a Nanodrop 2000c.

Results and caveats for the whole study, not just this receptor: Pairwise subsampling led to the expectation that sequencing depth would affect the degree of clonotype sharing among donors. Rarefaction of sorted-subset datasets indicated incomplete sequencing despite the large sequencing depth. When several donors were compared, the shared fraction of clonotypes was around 5.1% for naive CD4, about 4% for naive CD8, more than 2% for memory CD4, and under 0.5% for memory CD8. Because the study included a small number of donors, the genetic and exposure-history diversity represented was limited. Higher generation probabilities were observed for clonotypes shared by all four sorted-subset donors than for non-shared clonotypes. Sampling was limited to blood, and TCR repertoires in tissue likely differ from TCR repertoires in blood. Estimated clonotype richness was generally larger for naive than for memory subsets.

TCR CDR3 regions were amplified from genomic DNA by multiplex PCR using the deep immunoSEQ assay. Extracted genomic DNA from each cell subset was distributed evenly across all wells of several immunoSEQ 96-well plates, and each plate was treated as a replicate. For sorted subsets, each replicate PCR was loaded with roughly 0.2 ug genomic DNA, equivalent to about 33,000 T cell genomes. Purified libraries were quantified with a Qubit 3.0 fluorometer, sized on a Bioanalyzer 2100, and re-quantified with the KAPA Library Quantification kit. Every immunoSEQ 96-well plate was sequenced on a dedicated single-read 150-cycle Illumina NextSeq 550 flow cell. Processing in the source paper ran as follows. Because only junctional sequences without quality scores were contained in the immunoSEQ output, filtering matching that applied to full-length reads could not be performed. Sequences were annotated with PyIR, a Python wrapper for IgBLAST v1.9, and V/J genes and CDR3 were assigned using IMGT germline references. Reads with weak V/J assignments (E-value above 1e-6), missing CDR3, stop codons, out-of-frame junctions, or ambiguous translated residues were removed. A V3J clonotype was defined by an identical inferred V gene, J gene, and CDR3 amino acid sequence. The percentage overlap between two repertoires was calculated by dividing the number of shared unique clonotypes by the size of the smaller repertoire. RTK rarefaction, the Chao1 estimator, and Recon v2.1 estimates of unobserved clonotypes were used to assess repertoire richness. Generation probabilities for all TCRbeta clonotypes obtained by the gDNA method from a few donors were computed using OLGA. In its TCRdb copy, this immuneACCESS table keeps in-frame sequences only and misses some clones. Where compared with another copy, unresolved V genes explain less than half of these, and the others have no known cause. That table supplies the V and J calls and clone size; D and trimming were determined from the DNA. The sample includes fewer than 400,000 clones, with 74% observed a single time. Approximately 10% of the sample is in the top ten clones.

On this clone: The specificity of this receptor is unknown. Base qualities are not provided; no much larger clone lies one nucleotide away.

This chain is built from TRBV18 and TRBJ2-1; TRBD1 is perhaps the D gene, given 5 matching bases. This clonotype was obtained from a man aged 25-40 years in good health. The sequencing sample was made of memory CD4+ T cells sorted from blood. This specimen's cell subset or site label, interpreted: CD45RA-negative fraction. The CDR3 here reads CASSTTDEQFF. The DNA sequence follows: TGTGCCAGCTCAACGACAGATGAGCAGTTCTTC. The full variable domain, completed from the reference TRBV18 and TRBJ2-1 proteins outside the CDR3, reads NAGVMQNPRHLVRRRGQEARLRCSPMKGHSHVYWYRQLPEEGLKFMVYLQKENIIDESGMPKERFSAEFPKEGPSILRIQQVVRGDSAAYFCASSTTDEQFFGPGTRLTVL.